This TCR beta chain was captured by sequencing in a study of T cell repertoires in cytomegalovirus infection. Study in general: CMV infection plus the matching HLA type was flagged by public TCR beta signatures. The study's findings and limits: Carriage of CMV together with the relevant HLA was identifiable through cumulative public TCR beta family frequency. CMV-specific TCR beta clonotypes restricted by HLA-C were the ones dominating the ex vivo response.

The CDR3 loop spans 14 amino acids. Trimming shortened V by 2 bases and J by 5 bases, and 12 bases separated the two germline ends. This clonotype was seen many times. The antigen is unknown. One entry per CDR3 protein, called by TCRdb with MiXCR from the reads. Of around 330,000 distinct CDR3 sequences in the sample, 15% to 20% were seen once. This TCR came from a human donor in good health (CMV status not recorded). Some clones in this sample may be carry-over from other donors' samples. The material sequenced was PBMCs. The chain is built from TRBV12-3 or TRBV12-4 and TRBJ1-1; possibly TRBD1 for D (6 bases). The CDR3 spells CASSLTAGETEAFF. CDR3 bases: TGTGCCAGCAGTTTAACGGCAGGGGAAACTGAAGCTTTCTTT.